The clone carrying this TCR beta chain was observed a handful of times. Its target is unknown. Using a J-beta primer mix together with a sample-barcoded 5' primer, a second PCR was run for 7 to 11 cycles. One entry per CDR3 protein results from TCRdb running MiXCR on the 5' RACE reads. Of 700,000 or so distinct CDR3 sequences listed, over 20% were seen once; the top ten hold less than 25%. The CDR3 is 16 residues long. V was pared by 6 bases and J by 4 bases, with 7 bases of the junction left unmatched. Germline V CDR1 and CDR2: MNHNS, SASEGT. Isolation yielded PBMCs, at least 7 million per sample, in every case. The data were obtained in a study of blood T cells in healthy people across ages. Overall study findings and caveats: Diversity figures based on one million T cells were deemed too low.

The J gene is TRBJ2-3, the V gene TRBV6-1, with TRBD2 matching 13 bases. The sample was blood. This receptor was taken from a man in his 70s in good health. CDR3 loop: CASRTSGGLVSDTQYF. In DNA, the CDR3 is TGTGCCAGCAGGACTAGCGGGGGGCTGGTCTCAGATACGCAGTATTTT.